The following is a T cell receptor (beta chain) sequence with its context. Its antigen is undetermined. The sample is drawn from a study of neoadjuvant anti-PD-1 for oral cavity cancer. Notes on the study in general: Only three patients per response group were TCR-analyzed; validation needed.

Stage II-IVA oral cavity squamous cell carcinoma was new and untreated by systemic or radiation therapy. CDR1 is LNHDA, CDR2 SQIVND, per germline (reference sequence). This CDR3 contains 15 residues. With 7 bases clipped from V and 4 bases from J, the junction kept 10 bases outside the gene matches. Libraries were prepared by immunoSEQ multiplex PCR; TCRdb keeps only in-frame clonotypes and omits some of them. Of 12,000 to 15,000 clones listed, about 70% are singletons. The TCR comes from a person aged 40 to 85 with oral cavity squamous cell carcinoma. The sample consisted of PBMCs, taken before nivolumab (anti-PD-1) treatment. This chain links TRBV19 with TRBJ2-3, with 8 positions matching TRBD2. The DNA for the CDR3 is TGTGCCAGTACCCAGATAAGCGGGAGTTCAGATACGCAGTATTTT. Its protein is CASTQISGSSDTQYF.